Shown below are 6 T cell receptor beta chains from a single sample sequenced in a study of cytomegalovirus exposure and HLA in healthy donors. Clones were read by immunoSEQ multiplex PCR, and TCRdb kept only the in-frame ones, dropping some. The sample includes over 150,000 clones, 70% to 90% of them seen just once. The specimen was PBMCs. Receptors originate from a young man in good health and CMV-seropositive.

This sequence joins TRBV5-1 and TRBJ1-1, with D possibly TRBD1 on 6 matching bases. The germline V gene has CDR1 SGHRS and CDR2 YFSETQ. CDR3 size: 15 residues. The V end was cut by 2 bases, the J end by 1 base, with 12 bases between. DNA of the CDR3: TGCGCCAGCAGCTTCACAGGGAATGGGAACACTGAAGCTTTCTTT. Its translation: CASSFTGNGNTEAFF.

The chain carries TRBV7-2 and TRBJ1-2; D is ambiguous. Germline assignment: CDR1 SGHTA and CDR2 FQGNSA. Trimming removed 1 base from V and 0 bases from J, with 12 bases in between. The CDR3 has 16 amino acids. The CDR3 bases are TGTGCCAGCAGCTTAGGCCGGCGGGCTTCTAACTATGGCTACACCTTC. It translates to CASSLGRRASNYGYTF.

The rearrangement uses TRBV5-1 and TRBJ1-5, with D hard to call. The CDR3 extends over 15 amino acids. Germline V gene sequence: CDR1 SGHRS, CDR2 YFSETQ. V lost 0 bases and J lost 0, with 7 bases in between. For the CDR3, the DNA is TGCGCCAGCAGCTTGGCCCCAGATAGCAATCAGCCCCAGCATTTT. It encodes CASSLAPDSNQPQHF.

CDR3 nucleotides: TGTGCCAGTAGTGCAACAGGGGGCACTGAAGCTTTCTTT. The encoded protein is CASSATGGTEAFF. This sequence joins TRBV19 and TRBJ1-1, with 8 nucleotides matching TRBD1. Germline CDR1 reads LNHDA; CDR2 reads SQIVND (reference sequence). Trimming cost V 5 bases and J 4 bases; bases outside gene matches: 3. The CDR3 consists of 13 residues.

The chain uses TRBV6-6 and TRBJ2-1; a possible D gene is TRBD2 (5 bases). CDR3 length: 16 residues. Trimming pared 0 bases from V and 7 bases from J, leaving 16 bases between. CDR1 is MNHNY, CDR2 SVGAGI, per germline (reference sequence). As DNA, the CDR3 is TGTGCCAGCAGTTACTCGAACCCTAGCCGCCAGAATGAGCAGTTCTTC. It yields the protein CASSYSNPSRQNEQFF.

The chain joins TRBV15 to TRBJ2-2, with D possibly TRBD1 on 5 matching bases. Trimming took 0 bases from V and 4 from J, leaving 12 bases between them. The length of the CDR3 is 16 residues. From germline, CDR1 is LNHNV and CDR2 YYDKDF (reference sequence). The CDR3 loop reads CATSRDQGVITGELFF. The CDR3 region has the DNA TGTGCCACCAGCAGAGACCAGGGTGTAATCACCGGGGAGCTGTTTTTT.